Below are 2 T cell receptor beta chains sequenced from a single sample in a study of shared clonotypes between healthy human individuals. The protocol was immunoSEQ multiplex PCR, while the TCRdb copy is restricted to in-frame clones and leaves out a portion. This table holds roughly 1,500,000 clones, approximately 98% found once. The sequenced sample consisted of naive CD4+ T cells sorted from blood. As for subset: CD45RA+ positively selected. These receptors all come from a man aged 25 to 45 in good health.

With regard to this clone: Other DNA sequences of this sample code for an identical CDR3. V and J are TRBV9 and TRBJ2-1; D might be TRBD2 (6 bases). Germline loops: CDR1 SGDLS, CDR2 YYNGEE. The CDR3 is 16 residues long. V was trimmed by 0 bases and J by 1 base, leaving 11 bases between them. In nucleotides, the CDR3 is TGTGCCAGCAGCGTAGGCTTGGCGGGATCCTACAATGAGCAGTTCTTC. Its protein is CASSVGLAGSYNEQFF.

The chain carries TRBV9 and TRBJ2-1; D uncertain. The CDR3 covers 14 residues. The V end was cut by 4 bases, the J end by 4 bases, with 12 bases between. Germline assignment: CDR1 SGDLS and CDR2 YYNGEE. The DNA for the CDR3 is TGTGCCAGCAGCCCACGTAGCCAATACAATGAGCAGTTCTTC. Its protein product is CASSPRSQYNEQFF.